Listed below are T cell receptor beta chains from one sample, sequenced in a study of control samples from healthy donors and cancer patients. This table comes from immunoSEQ multiplex PCR, and its TCRdb copy is limited to in-frame clones, with some not included. The table records some 110,000 clones, approximately 90% of them present only once. Material for sequencing was blood. All receptors come from a woman in her 70s in good health. CDR3s include the opening cysteine and the closing phenylalanine or tryptophan. Not all rows give a size; the values are once, few, many and, for expanded clones, a class.

V gene	clone size	CDR3 protein
TRBV24-1	-	CATSDARQGSYGYTF
TRBV5-6	-	CASSLAPGDGGYTF
TRBV12-5	-	CASALGGMGNQPQHF
TRBV9	-	CASSARQGAGGGYTF
TRBV9	-	CASSVRGESLAGETQYF
TRBV4-1	-	CASSQAGAKNIQYF
TRBV7-9	-	CASSLAGPRNSPLHF
TRBV12-5	few	CASGLTFGADYLADTQYF
TRBV19	-	CASSIPLAGPTDTQYF
TRBV4-2	-	CASSPKTRATNEKLFF
TRBV18	-	CASSWDRASSYEQYF
TRBV2	-	CASSELGQSSYEQYF
TRBV7-2	-	CASSQGGGNTGELFF
TRBV2	-	CASQQGANNEQFF
TRBV7-3	-	CASSSQGGSGEAFF
TRBV4-3	few	CASSQGTGGSFGEKLFF
TRBV5-1	-	CASSFGQGGNSPLHF
TRBV6-6	-	CASSYRGSYSPLHF
TRBV19	few	CASSIGGIGPYEQYF
TRBV7-2	-	CASSRTSGGRYTGELFF
TRBV9	-	CASSVAPGARDEQFF
TRBV6-1	-	CASSEPGSGNTEAFF
TRBV7-6	-	CASSLMLAGLQETQYF
TRBV27	-	CASSFRARSTEAFF
TRBV20-1	-	CSAGGGDGYTF
TRBV4-2	-	CASSPYGTNTGELFF
TRBV12-3/TRBV12-4	-	CASSLQINYGYTF
TRBV3-1/TRBV3-2	-	CASSQGLGNFYGYTF
TRBV2	-	CASSESSAKLFF
TRBV27	-	CASKGVGSFNYGYTF
TRBV6-5	-	CASKQIYGYTF
TRBV9	-	CASSAQGDSNQPQHF
TRBV5-5	-	CASSFEVLERGETQYF
TRBV6-5	-	CASSYTTRGNEAFF
TRBV4-1	-	CASSAPGTGRDEQFF
TRBV7-8	few	CASSPRQANYEQYF
TRBV2	-	CASSEGSWVF
TRBV15	-	CATSRERAALNYGYTF
TRBV7-2	-	CASSLGREGEKLFF
TRBV7-9	few	CASSFFGAGLSYEQYF
TRBV11-2	-	CASSYDRPGTGELFF